This TCR beta chain was recovered during a study of Ad26.COV2.S vaccination and SARS-CoV-2 variants. Study outcomes and limitations: Placebo recipients had lower spike-specific TCR breadth than vaccine recipients. Reported findings describe substantial breadth in spike-specific CD8+ and CD4+ T cell responses following vaccination.

Repertoires were generated with immunoSEQ multiplex PCR, while TCRdb's copy carries only in-frame clones and drops some. The table records 410,000 or so clones, around 90% of them present only once. Per the germline V gene, CDR1 is LGHNA and CDR2 is YSLEER. The junction had 15 bases not matched to a gene; V was cut back by 4 bases and J by 5 bases. The CDR3 covers 18 residues. Noted treatment: roughly 19 received Ad26.COV2.S at low or high dose, single or two shots; roughly 5 received placebo; per-sample allocation not given. Vaccine and placebo recipients were sampled on day 63 after the first injection. Expressing Wuhan-strain SARS-CoV-2 spike, an Ad26 vector served as the vaccine. As concerns this clone: Antigen specificity is unknown.

This receptor was obtained from a person aged 18-65 years who received the Ad26.COV2.S COVID-19 vaccine or a placebo. Sequencing used peripheral blood, obtained in a trial of Ad26.COV2.S vaccine versus placebo. The V call is TRBV4-3, the J call TRBJ2-1; TRBD2 agrees at 9 bases. CDR3 DNA sequence: TGCGCCAGCAGCCCCTTCCCGGGACTAGCCAGAGTAGACAATGAGCAGTTCTTC. Its protein is CASSPFPGLARVDNEQFF.